The 18 T cell receptor beta chains given below trace back to one sample, sequenced in a study of blood T cell repertoires in COVID-19. The table came from immunoSEQ multiplex PCR; TCRdb's copy has only in-frame clones and leaves some out. The data show about 200,000 clones, with over 75% seen just once and roughly 18% held by the top ten. Sequenced: peripheral blood. The origin of the receptors is a person aged 65 to 85 with COVID-19, enrolled during active disease.

The V call is TRBV6-1, the J call TRBJ1-2; D remains ambiguous. CDR1 and CDR2 (germline): MNHNS, SASEGT. Trimming removed 5 bases from V and 1 base from J, with 11 bases in between. The CDR3 covers 14 residues. The chain's CDR3 is CASSLGNLNYGYTF. The CDR3 DNA reads as TGTGCCAGCAGTCTCGGTAACCTTAACTATGGCTACACCTTC.

The rearrangement links TRBV5-5 to TRBJ1-6, with 9 bases that match TRBD1. Unmatched junction bases numbered 7, after V lost 0 bases and J lost 6 bases. Per the germline V gene, CDR1 is SGHKS and CDR2 is YYEKEE (reference sequence). The CDR3 extends over 17 amino acids. The CDR3 protein is CASSLDDRGTSNSPLHF. DNA of the CDR3: TGTGCCAGCAGCTTGGACGACAGGGGGACCTCTAATTCACCCCTCCACTTT.

The V and J genes are TRBV5-4 and TRBJ2-1, with 10 bases that match TRBD1. CDR3 length: 14 amino acids. V lost 4 bases, J lost 7 bases, and 5 bases stayed unmatched. Germline V lookup: CDR1 SGHNT, CDR2 YYREEE (reference sequence). The DNA of the CDR3 is TGTGCCAGCAGCGAACGGACAGGGGGAAATGAGCAGTTCTTC. Protein product: CASSERTGGNEQFF.

The genes are TRBV11-1 and TRBJ2-5; D is unclear. Germline CDR1 is SGHAT and CDR2 is FQDESV (reference sequence). The CDR3 covers 15 residues. V was shortened by 0 bases and J by 6 bases, with 14 bases between the two germline ends. The CDR3 sequence: CASSLALIGFKTQYF. CDR3 sequence (DNA): TGTGCCAGCAGCTTAGCGCTGATCGGGTTCAAGACCCAGTACTTC.

The rearrangement joins TRBV9 to TRBJ1-4; weak D call: TRBD1 (5 bases). The germline gives CDR1 SGDLS, CDR2 YYNGEE. This CDR3 has 15 amino acids. Trimming took off 2 bases at V and 3 bases at J, with 11 bases between the two ends. This CDR3 is CASSVQGSANEKLFF. DNA for the CDR3: TGTGCCAGCAGCGTCCAGGGCTCGGCTAATGAAAAACTGTTTTTT.

This clone was seen once. The chain is built from TRBV28 and TRBJ2-2, with D hard to call. The CDR3 contains 13 residues. The V gene lost 7 bases and the J gene lost 0 bases, with 6 bases spanning the gap. Germline V gene sequence: CDR1 MDHEN, CDR2 SYDVKM. In DNA form, the CDR3 reads TGTGCCAGCATTGGCACGAACACCGGGGAGCTGTTTTTT. Protein product: CASIGTNTGELFF. Filled out from reference TRBV28 and TRBJ2-2, the complete variable domain reads DVKVTQSSRYLVKRTGEKVFLECVQDMDHENMFWYRQDPGLGLRLIYFSYDVKMKEKGDIPEGYSVSREKKERFSLILESASTNQTSMYLCASIGTNTGELFFGEGSRLTVL.

This chain uses TRBV19 with TRBJ2-2, with 8 bases identical to TRBD1. Germline values: CDR1 LNHDA, CDR2 SQIVND (reference sequence). The J segment lost 5 bases and the V segment lost 6 bases, leaving 14 bases of the junction unmatched. The CDR3 is 17 amino acids. The CDR3 DNA follows: TGTGCCAGTAGGAGATTAACCGGGACAGGAGGTACCGGGGAGCTGTTTTTT. Residues: CASRRLTGTGGTGELFF.

V is TRBV20-1 and J is TRBJ2-2; D unclear. V was clipped by 3 bases and J by 0 bases, with 5 bases between them. This CDR3 has 13 residues. Germline CDR1 DFQATT, CDR2 SNEGSKA (reference sequence). For the CDR3, the DNA is TGCAGTGCTAGTTTAGCGAACACCGGGGAGCTGTTTTTT. Its protein product is CSASLANTGELFF.

This chain connects TRBV7-2 to TRBJ1-6, with TRBD1 identical over 9 bases. The CDR3 runs 15 residues. Germline CDR1 SGHTA, CDR2 FQGNSA. J was trimmed by 9 bases and V by 5 bases; bases with no gene match: 8. In DNA form, the CDR3 reads TGTGCCAGCAGCCGGACAGGGGAAGGGAGTTCACCCCTCCACTTT. Amino acid sequence: CASSRTGEGSSPLHF.

As for this clone: A junction boundary mismatches the germline segment, possibly from a read error. J is TRBJ1-4 and V is TRBV5-1; D is possibly TRBD1 (6 bases). The CDR3 runs to 15 residues. Per the germline V gene, CDR1 is SGHRS and CDR2 is YFSETQ. CDR3 DNA: TGCGCCAGCAGATTGGGGGGCAGGACGGATGAAAAACTGTTTTTT. This gives the protein CASRLGGRTDEKLFF. Together with reference TRBV5-1 and TRBJ1-4, the CDR3 gives the full variable domain: KAGVTQTPRYLIKTRGQQVTLSCSPISGHRSVSWYQQTPGQGLQFLFEYFSETQRNKGNFPGRFSGRQFSNSRSEMNVSTLELGDSALYLCASRLGGRTDEKLFFGSGTQLSVL.

This clone was seen only once. The CDR3 region is CASSRSGLAGGSNTGELFF. The CDR3 DNA sequence: TGCGCCAGCAGCCGCTCGGGACTAGCGGGAGGGTCGAACACCGGGGAGCTGTTTTTT. The chain joins TRBV5-1 to TRBJ2-2, with 16 nucleotides matching TRBD2. J gave up 0 bases and V 4 bases, and 6 bases lay outside the gene matches. Germline assignment: CDR1 SGHRS and CDR2 YFSETQ. The CDR3 contains 19 residues.

CDR3 residues: CASSRGTSSTDTQYF. The CDR3 nucleotides are TGTGCCAGCAGCAGGGGGACTAGCAGCACAGATACGCAGTATTTT. The gene calls are TRBV5-4 and TRBJ2-3, with TRBD2 identical over 9 bases. Unmatched junction bases numbered 3, after V lost 4 bases and J lost 0 bases. This CDR3 spans 15 amino acids. Germline CDR1 and CDR2: SGHNT and YYREEE (reference sequence).

The chain links TRBV2 to TRBJ2-2; D unclear. The germline V gene encodes CDR1 SNHLY and CDR2 FYNNEI. The CDR3 is made up of 14 amino acids. V gave up 4 bases and J gave up 4 bases, with 10 bases separating them. The CDR3 reads CASSALFGTGELFF. For the CDR3, the DNA is TGTGCCAGCAGTGCCCTTTTCGGCACCGGGGAGCTGTTTTTT.

This chain links TRBV11-2 with TRBJ2-5, with TRBD2 matching over 8 bases. The CDR3 consists of 17 residues. V lost 2 bases to trimming and J lost 1 base; unmatched junction nucleotides: 9. Germline-derived CDR1 and CDR2 are SGHAT and FQNNGV. CDR3 in DNA: TGTGCCAGCAGCTTAACCCCAGGACTAGCAATCCAAGAGACCCAGTACTTC. It specifies CASSLTPGLAIQETQYF. Using reference TRBV11-2 and TRBJ2-5 for the parts outside the CDR3, the full variable domain is EAGVAQSPRYKIIEKRQSVAFWCNPISGHATLYWYQQILGQGPKLLIQFQNNGVVDDSQLPKDRFSAERLKGVDSTLKIQPAKLEDSAVYLCASSLTPGLAIQETQYFGPGTRLLVL.

The rearrangement uses TRBV28 and TRBJ1-5, with D perhaps TRBD1 (6 bases). Trimming took 5 bases from V and 6 from J, leaving 20 bases between them. CDR3 size: 16 residues. The germline V gene encodes CDR1 MDHEN and CDR2 SYDVKM. CDR3 residues: CASSLQRGGASQPQHF. DNA of the CDR3: TGTGCCAGCAGTCTCCAACGAGGGGGGGCCAGTCAGCCCCAGCATTTT.

This chain connects TRBV1 to TRBJ1-1; the D call of TRBD1 is as the table states it, not checked on the DNA. TRBV1 is described as a pseudogene. This CDR3 has 13 residues. CDR3: CTSRDRVHTEAFF. The CDR3 DNA reads as TGCACCAGCAGGGACAGGGTCCACACTGAAGCTTTCTTT.

In its sample, this clone was seen once. The V and J genes are TRBV10-2 and TRBJ2-7; no clear D. Germline V gene sequence: CDR1 WSHSY, CDR2 SAAADI. This CDR3 has 15 residues. V lost 2 bases and J lost 3, with 14 bases in between. This CDR3 reads CASSEETGPIYEQYF. The CDR3 DNA sequence: TGCGCCAGCAGTGAGGAAACCGGTCCCATCTACGAGCAGTACTTC.

This chain links TRBV18 with TRBJ1-3, with D maybe TRBD1 (5 bases). Germline V lookup: CDR1 KGHSH, CDR2 LQKENI. The CDR3 runs to 11 residues. Trimming pared 5 bases from V and 10 bases from J, leaving 9 bases between. CDR3 region: CASSTGQTIYF. As DNA, the CDR3 is TGTGCCAGCTCAACTGGACAAACCATATATTTT.